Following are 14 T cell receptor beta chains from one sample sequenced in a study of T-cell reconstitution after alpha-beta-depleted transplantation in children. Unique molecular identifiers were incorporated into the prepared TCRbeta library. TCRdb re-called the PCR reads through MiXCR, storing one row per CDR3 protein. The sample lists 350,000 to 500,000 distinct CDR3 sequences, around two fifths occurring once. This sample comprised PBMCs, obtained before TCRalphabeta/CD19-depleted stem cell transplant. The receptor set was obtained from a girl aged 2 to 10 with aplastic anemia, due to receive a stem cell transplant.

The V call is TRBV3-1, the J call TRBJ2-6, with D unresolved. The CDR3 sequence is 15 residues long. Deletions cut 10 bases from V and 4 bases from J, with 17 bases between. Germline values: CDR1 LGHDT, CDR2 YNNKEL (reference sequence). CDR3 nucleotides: TGTGCCACCTCCCACTATAAACCAGGGGCCAACGTCCTGACTTTC. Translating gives CATSHYKPGANVLTF.

The CDR3 sequence: CSVASGPQETQYF. CDR3 bases: TGCAGTGTTGCATCGGGGCCCCAAGAGACCCAGTACTTC. The rearrangement uses TRBV20-1 and TRBJ2-5, with D perhaps TRBD1 or TRBD2 (5 bases each). V was trimmed by 7 bases and J by 1 base, leaving 13 bases between them. This CDR3 region has 13 residues. From germline, CDR1 is DFQATT and CDR2 SNEGSKA (reference sequence).

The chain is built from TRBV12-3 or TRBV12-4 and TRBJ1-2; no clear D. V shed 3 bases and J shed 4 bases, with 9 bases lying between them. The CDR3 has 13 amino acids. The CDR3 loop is CASSLAAPYGYTF. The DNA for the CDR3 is TGTGCCAGCAGTTTGGCAGCCCCCTATGGCTACACCTTC.

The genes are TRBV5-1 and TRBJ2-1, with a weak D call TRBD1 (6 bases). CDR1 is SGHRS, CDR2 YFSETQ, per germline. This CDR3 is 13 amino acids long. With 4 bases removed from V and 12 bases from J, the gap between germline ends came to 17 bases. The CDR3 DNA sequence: TGCGCCAGCAGCGTTGAAGTAGGCAGGGGGCAGTTCTTC. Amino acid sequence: CASSVEVGRGQFF.

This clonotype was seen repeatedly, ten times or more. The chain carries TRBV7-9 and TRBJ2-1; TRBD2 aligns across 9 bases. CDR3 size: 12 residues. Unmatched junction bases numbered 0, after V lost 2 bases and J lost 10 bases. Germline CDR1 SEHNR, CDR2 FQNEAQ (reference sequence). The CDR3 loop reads CASSLSGREQFF. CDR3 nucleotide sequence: TGTGCCAGCAGCTTAAGCGGGAGGGAGCAGTTCTTC.

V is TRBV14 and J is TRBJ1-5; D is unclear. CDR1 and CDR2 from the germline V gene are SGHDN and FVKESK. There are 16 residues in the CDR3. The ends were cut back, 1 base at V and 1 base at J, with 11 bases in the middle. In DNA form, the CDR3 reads TGTGCCAGCAGCCAAGGATCCCCGAGGAGCAATCAGCCCCAGCATTTT. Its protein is CASSQGSPRSNQPQHF. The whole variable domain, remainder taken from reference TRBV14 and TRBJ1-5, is EAGVTQFPSHSVIEKGQTVTLRCDPISGHDNLYWYRRVMGKEIKFLLHFVKESKQDESGMPNNRFLAERTGGTYSTLKVQPAELEDSGVYFCASSQGSPRSNQPQHFGDGTRLSIL.

CDR3: CSVLGLVGSYNEQFF. The CDR3 DNA reads TGCAGTGTCCTAGGACTAGTCGGCTCCTACAATGAGCAGTTCTTC. The gene calls are TRBV20-1 and TRBJ2-1; 7 positions agree with TRBD2. Trimming took 7 bases from V and 0 from J; bases not matched to a gene: 9. The V gene's germline CDR1 is DFQATT and CDR2 SNEGSKA (reference sequence). CDR3 size: 15 residues.

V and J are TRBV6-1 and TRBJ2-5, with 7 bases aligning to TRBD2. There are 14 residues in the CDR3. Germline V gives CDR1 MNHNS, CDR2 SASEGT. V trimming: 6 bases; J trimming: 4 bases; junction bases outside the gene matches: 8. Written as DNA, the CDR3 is TGTGCCAGCAGCGCCCGGACTAGACCAGAGACCCAGTACTTC. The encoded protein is CASSARTRPETQYF.

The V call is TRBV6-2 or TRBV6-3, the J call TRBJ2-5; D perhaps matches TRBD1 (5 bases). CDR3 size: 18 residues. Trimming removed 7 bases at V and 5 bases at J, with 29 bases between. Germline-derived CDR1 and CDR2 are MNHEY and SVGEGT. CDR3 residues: CASTRPPLSRVLGETQYF. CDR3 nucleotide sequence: TGTGCCAGCACCAGACCCCCCCTAAGCAGGGTTCTCGGGGAGACCCAGTACTTC.

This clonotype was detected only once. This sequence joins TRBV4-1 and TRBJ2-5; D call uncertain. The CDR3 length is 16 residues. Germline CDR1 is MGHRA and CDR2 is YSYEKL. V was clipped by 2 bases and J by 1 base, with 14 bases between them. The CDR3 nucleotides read TGCGCCAGCAGCCAATTACCAAACATCGGCCAAGAGACCCAGTACTTC. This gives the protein CASSQLPNIGQETQYF.

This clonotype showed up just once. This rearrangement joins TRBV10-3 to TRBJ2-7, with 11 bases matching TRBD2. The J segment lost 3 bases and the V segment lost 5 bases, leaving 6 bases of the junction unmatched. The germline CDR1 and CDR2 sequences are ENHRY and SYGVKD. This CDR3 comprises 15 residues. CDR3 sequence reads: CAISSSTSGDYEQYF. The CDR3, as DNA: TGTGCCATCAGTAGCTCGACTAGCGGGGACTACGAGCAGTACTTC.

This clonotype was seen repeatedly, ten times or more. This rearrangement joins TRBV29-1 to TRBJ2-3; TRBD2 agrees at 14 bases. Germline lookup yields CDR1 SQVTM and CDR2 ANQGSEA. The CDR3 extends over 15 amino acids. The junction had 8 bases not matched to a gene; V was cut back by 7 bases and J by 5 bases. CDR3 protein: CSGGTSGSSEDTQYF. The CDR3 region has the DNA TGCAGCGGGGGGACTAGCGGGAGCAGTGAAGATACGCAGTATTTT.

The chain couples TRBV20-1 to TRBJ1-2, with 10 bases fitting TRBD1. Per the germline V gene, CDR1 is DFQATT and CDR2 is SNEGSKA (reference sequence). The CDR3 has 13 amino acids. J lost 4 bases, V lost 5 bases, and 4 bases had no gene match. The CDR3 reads CSAWGQGTYGYTF. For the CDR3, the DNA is TGCAGTGCTTGGGGACAGGGGACCTATGGCTACACCTTC.

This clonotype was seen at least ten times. The CDR3 protein is CSVDRGTRLTYEQYF. The DNA of the CDR3 is TGCAGCGTTGACAGGGGGACTAGGTTGACCTACGAGCAGTACTTC. The gene calls are TRBV29-1 and TRBJ2-7; D possibly corresponds to TRBD2 (8 bases). This CDR3 is 15 amino acids long. V lost 3 bases and J 2 bases, leaving 17 bases between the germline ends. Germline assignment: CDR1 SQVTM and CDR2 ANQGSEA.